The clone carrying this T cell receptor beta chain was observed a handful of times. This record belongs to a study of T-cell reconstitution after alpha-beta-depleted transplantation in children. Unique molecular identifiers were built into the TCRbeta library. A single record per CDR3 protein comes from TCRdb applying MiXCR to the PCR reads. This sample has about 690,000 distinct CDR3 sequences; over 15% occur once, and the top ten carry about 1.1%. CDR1 is KGHDR, CDR2 SFDVKD, per germline. V lost 0 bases to trimming and J lost 8 bases, with 3 bases between them. This CDR3 contains 11 residues. The source material was PBMCs from the stem cell graft donor, sampled from the stem cell graft. The V and J genes are TRBV24-1 and TRBJ1-2; no firm D call. This sequence originates from a human donor who donated a stem cell graft to a child with acute myeloid leukemia. CDR3: CATSDLWGYTF. CDR3 coding DNA: TGTGCCACCAGTGATTTGTGGGGCTACACCTTC.